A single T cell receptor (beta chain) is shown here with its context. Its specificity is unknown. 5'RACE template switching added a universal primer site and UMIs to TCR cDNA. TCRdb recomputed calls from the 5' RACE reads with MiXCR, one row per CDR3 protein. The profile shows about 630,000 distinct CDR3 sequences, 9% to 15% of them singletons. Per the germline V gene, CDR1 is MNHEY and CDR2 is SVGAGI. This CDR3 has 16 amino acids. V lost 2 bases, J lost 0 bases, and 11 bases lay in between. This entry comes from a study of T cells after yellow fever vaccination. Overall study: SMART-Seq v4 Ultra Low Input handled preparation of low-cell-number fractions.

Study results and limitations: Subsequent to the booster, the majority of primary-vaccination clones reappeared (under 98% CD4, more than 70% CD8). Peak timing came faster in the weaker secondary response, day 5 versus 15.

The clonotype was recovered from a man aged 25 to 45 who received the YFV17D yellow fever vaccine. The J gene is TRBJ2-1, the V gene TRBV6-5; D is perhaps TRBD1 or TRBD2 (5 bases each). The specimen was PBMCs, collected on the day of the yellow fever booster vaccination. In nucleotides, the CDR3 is TGTGCCAGCAGTTACCGGGACCCCAGCTCCTACAATGAGCAGTTCTTC. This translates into CASSYRDPSSYNEQFF.